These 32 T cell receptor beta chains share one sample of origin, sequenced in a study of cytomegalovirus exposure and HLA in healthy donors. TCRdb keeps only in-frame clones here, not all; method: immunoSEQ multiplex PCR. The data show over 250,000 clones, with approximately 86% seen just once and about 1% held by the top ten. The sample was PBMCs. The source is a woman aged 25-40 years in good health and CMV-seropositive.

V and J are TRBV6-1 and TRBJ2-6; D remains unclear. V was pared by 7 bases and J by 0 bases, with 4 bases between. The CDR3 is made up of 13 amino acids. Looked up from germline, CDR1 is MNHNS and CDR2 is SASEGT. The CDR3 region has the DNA TGTGCCAGCACCGTCTCTGGGGCCAACGTCCTGACTTTC. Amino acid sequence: CASTVSGANVLTF.

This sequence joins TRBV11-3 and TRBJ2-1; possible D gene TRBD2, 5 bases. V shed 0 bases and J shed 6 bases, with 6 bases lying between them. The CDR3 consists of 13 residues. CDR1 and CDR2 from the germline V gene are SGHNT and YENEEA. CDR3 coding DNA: TGTGCCAGCAGCTTAGATGGACTCAATGAGCAGTTCTTC. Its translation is CASSLDGLNEQFF. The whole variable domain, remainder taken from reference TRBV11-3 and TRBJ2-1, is EAGVVQSPRYKIIEKKQPVAFWCNPISGHNTLYWYLQNLGQGPELLIRYENEEAVDDSQLPKDRFSAERLKGVDSTLKIQPAELGDSAVYLCASSLDGLNEQFFGPGTRLTVL.

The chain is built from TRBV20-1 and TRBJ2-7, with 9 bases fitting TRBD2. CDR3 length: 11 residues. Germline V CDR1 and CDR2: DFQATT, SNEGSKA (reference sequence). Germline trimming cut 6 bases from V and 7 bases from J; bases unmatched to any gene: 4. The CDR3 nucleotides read TGCAGTGCAACAGGACTAGCGGAGCAGTACTTC. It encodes CSATGLAEQYF.

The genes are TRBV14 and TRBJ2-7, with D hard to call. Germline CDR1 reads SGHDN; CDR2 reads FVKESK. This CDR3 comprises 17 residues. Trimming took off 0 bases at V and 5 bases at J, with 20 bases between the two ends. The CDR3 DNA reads TGTGCCAGCAGCCAAGATGGGTTAGGAATGAATATGAACGAGCAGTACTTC. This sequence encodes CASSQDGLGMNMNEQYF.

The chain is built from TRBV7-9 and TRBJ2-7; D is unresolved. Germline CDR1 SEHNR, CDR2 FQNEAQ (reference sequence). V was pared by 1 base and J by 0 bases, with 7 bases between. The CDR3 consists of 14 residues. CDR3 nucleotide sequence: TGTGCCAGCAGCTTAGGCCTAAGCTCCTACGAGCAGTACTTC. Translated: CASSLGLSSYEQYF.

The CDR3 DNA reads TGTGCCAGCAGATTGGGGGGGGGCATGAACGAGCAGTACTTC. Amino acids: CASRLGGGMNEQYF. V gene TRBV6-1 combines with J gene TRBJ2-7; possible D gene TRBD2, 7 bases. Germline values: CDR1 MNHNS, CDR2 SASEGT. V lost 6 bases and J lost 5, with 17 bases in between. The CDR3 length is 14 residues.

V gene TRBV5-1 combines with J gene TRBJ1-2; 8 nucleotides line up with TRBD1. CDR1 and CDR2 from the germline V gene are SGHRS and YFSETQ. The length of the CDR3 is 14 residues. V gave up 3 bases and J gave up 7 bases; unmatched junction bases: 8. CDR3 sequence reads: CASSSGQGFFGYTF. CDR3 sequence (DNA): TGCGCCAGCAGCTCAGGACAGGGCTTTTTTGGCTACACCTTC.

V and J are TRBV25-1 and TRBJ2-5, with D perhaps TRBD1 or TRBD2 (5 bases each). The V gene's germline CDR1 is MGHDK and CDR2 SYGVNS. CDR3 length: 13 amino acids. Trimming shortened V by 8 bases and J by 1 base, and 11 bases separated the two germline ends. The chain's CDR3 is CASSGDRQETQYF. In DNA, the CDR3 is TGTGCCAGCTCCGGGGACCGCCAAGAGACCCAGTACTTC. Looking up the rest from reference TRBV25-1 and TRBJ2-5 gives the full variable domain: EADIYQTPRYLVIGTGKKITLECSQTMGHDKMYWYQQDPGMELHLIHYSYGVNSTEKGDLSSESTVSRIRTEHFPLTLESARPSHTSQYLCASSGDRQETQYFGPGTRLLVL.

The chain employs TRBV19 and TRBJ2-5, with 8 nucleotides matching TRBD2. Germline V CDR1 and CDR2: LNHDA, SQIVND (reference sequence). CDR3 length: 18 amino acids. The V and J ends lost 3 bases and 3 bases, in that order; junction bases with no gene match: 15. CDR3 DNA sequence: TGTGCCAGTAGTATCTCTGGACTAGCTGGGGGGTCCAAAGAGACCCAGTACTTC. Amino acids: CASSISGLAGGSKETQYF.

As DNA, the CDR3 is TGCAGCGTTGTGGCCCGGGACAGTATATATGGCTACACCTTC. It translates to CSVVARDSIYGYTF. The V gene is TRBV29-1, the J gene TRBJ1-2, with TRBD1 identical over 7 bases. The CDR3 is 14 residues long. V lost 4 bases and J lost 5; bases outside the gene matches: 10. Germline CDR1 reads SQVTM; CDR2 reads ANQGSEA.

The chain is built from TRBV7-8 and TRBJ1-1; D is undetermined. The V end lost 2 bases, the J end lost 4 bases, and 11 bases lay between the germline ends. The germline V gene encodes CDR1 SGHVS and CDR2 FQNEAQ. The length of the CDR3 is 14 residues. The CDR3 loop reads CASSLNIYSTEAFF. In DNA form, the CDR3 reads TGTGCCAGCAGCTTAAACATCTACAGCACTGAAGCTTTCTTT.

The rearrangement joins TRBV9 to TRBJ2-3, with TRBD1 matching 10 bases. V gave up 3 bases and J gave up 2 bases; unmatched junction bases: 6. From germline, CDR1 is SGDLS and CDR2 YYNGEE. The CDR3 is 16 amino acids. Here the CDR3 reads CASSARDRGPTDTQYF. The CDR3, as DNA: TGTGCCAGCAGCGCCAGGGACAGGGGACCCACAGATACGCAGTATTTT.

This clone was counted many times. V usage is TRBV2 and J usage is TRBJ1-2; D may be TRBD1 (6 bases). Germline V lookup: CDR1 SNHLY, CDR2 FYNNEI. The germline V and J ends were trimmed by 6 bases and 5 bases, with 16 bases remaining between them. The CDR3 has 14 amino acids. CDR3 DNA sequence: TGTGCCAGCAGGCAGGGGCACATGGGATATGGCTACACCTTC. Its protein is CASRQGHMGYGYTF.

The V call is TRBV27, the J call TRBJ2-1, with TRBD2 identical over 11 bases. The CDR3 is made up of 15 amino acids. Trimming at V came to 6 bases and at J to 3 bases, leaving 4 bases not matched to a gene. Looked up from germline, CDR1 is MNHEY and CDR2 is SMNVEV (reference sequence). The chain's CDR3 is CASSSGTSGYNEQFF. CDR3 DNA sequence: TGTGCCAGCAGCTCCGGGACTAGCGGCTACAATGAGCAGTTCTTC.

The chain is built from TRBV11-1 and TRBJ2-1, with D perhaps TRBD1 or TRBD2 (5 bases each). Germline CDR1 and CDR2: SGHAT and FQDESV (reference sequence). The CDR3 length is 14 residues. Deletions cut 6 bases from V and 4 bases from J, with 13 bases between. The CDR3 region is CASRAWDPYNEQFF. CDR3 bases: TGTGCCAGCAGGGCCTGGGACCCTTACAATGAGCAGTTCTTC.

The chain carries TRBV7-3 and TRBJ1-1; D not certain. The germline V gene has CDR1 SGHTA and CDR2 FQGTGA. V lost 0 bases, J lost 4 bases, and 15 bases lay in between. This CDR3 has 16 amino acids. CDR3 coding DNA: TGTGCCAGCAGCTTAACTGTTTCAGACGCGGCCACTGAAGCTTTCTTT. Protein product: CASSLTVSDAATEAFF.

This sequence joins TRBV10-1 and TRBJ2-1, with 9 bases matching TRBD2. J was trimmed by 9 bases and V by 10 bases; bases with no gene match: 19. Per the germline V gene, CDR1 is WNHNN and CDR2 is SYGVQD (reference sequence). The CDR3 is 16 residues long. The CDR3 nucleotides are TGCGCCATCCTTGGCCCGCGGGAGGGCCTCATGGGTGAGCAGTTCTTC. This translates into CAILGPREGLMGEQFF.

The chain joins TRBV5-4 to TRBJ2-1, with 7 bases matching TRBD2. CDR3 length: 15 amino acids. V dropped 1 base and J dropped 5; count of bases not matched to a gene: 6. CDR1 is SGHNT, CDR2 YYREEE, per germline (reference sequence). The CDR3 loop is CASSLPTGGHNEQFF. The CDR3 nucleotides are TGTGCCAGCAGCTTGCCCACGGGAGGACACAATGAGCAGTTCTTC.

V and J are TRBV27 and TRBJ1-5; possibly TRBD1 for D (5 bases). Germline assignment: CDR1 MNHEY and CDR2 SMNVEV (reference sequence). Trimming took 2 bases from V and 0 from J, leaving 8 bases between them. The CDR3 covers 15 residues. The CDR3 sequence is CASSLGRVSNQPQHF. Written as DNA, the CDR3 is TGTGCCAGCAGTTTAGGCAGGGTTAGCAATCAGCCCCAGCATTTT.

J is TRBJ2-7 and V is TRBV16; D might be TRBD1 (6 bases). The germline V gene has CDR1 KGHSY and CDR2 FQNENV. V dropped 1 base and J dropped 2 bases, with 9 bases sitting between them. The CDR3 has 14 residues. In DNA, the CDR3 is TGTGCCAGCAGCCAATTCGACAGGCCCTACGAGCAGTACTTC. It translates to CASSQFDRPYEQYF.

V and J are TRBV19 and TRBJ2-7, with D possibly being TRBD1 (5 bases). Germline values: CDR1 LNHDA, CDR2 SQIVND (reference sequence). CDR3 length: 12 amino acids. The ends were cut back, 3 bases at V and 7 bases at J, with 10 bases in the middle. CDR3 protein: CASSIAGREQYF. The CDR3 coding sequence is TGTGCCAGTAGTATTGCAGGGCGGGAGCAGTACTTC.

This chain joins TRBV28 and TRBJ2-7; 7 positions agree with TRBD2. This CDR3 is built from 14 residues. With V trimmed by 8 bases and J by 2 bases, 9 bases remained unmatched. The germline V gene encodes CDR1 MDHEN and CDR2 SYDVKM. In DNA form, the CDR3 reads TGTGCCAGCGGACGGACTAGAGGGACCTACGAGCAGTACTTC. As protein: CASGRTRGTYEQYF. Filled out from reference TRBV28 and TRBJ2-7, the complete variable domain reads DVKVTQSSRYLVKRTGEKVFLECVQDMDHENMFWYRQDPGLGLRLIYFSYDVKMKEKGDIPEGYSVSREKKERFSLILESASTNQTSMYLCASGRTRGTYEQYFGPGTRLTVT.

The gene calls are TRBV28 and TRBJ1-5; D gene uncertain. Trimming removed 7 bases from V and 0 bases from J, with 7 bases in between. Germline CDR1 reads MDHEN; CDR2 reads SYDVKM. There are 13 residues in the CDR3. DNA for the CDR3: TGTGCCAGCACCCAATATAGCAATCAGCCCCAGCATTTT. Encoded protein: CASTQYSNQPQHF. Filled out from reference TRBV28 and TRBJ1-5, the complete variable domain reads DVKVTQSSRYLVKRTGEKVFLECVQDMDHENMFWYRQDPGLGLRLIYFSYDVKMKEKGDIPEGYSVSREKKERFSLILESASTNQTSMYLCASTQYSNQPQHFGDGTRLSIL.

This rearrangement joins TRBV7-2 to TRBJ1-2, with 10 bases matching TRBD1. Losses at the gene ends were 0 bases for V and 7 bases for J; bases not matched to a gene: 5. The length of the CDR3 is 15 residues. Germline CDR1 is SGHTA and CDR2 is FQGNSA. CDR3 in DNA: TGTGCCAGCAGCTTAGCACGGGGGACAGGGGTTGGCTACACCTTC. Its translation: CASSLARGTGVGYTF. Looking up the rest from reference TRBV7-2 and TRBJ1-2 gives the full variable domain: GAGVSQSPSNKVTEKGKDVELRCDPISGHTALYWYRQSLGQGLEFLIYFQGNSAPDKSGLPSDRFSAERTGGSVSTLTIQRTQQEDSAVYLCASSLARGTGVGYTFGSGTRLTVV.

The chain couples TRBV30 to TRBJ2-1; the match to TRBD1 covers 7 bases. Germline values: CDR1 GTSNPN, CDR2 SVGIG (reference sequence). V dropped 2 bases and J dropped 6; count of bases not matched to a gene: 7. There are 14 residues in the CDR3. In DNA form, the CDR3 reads TGTGCCTGGAGTCGGGGCGCAGGGGGCAATGAGCAGTTCTTC. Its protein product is CAWSRGAGGNEQFF.

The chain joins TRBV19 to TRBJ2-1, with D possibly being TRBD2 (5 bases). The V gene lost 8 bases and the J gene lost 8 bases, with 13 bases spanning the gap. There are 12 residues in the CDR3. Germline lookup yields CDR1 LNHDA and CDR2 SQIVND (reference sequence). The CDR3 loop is CASSTRRDEQFF. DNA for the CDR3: TGTGCCAGTTCCACAAGGCGGGATGAGCAGTTCTTC.

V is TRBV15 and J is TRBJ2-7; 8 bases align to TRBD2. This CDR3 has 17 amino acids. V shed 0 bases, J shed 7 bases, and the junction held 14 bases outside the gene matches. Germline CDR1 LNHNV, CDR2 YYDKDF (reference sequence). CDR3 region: CATSRDDGAGEVWEQYF. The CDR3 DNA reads TGTGCCACCAGCAGAGACGATGGAGCGGGGGAAGTATGGGAGCAGTACTTC. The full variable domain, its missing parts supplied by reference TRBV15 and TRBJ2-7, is DAMVIQNPRYQVTQFGKPVTLSCSQTLNHNVMYWYQQKSSQAPKLLFHYYDKDFNNEADTPDNFQSRRPNTSFCFLDIRSPGLGDTAMYLCATSRDDGAGEVWEQYFGPGTRLTVT.

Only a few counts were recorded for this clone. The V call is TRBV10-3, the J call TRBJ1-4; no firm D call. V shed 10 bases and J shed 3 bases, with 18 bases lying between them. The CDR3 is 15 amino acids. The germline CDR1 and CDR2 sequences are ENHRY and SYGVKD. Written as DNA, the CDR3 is TGTGCCACCCGACGCGACTTGTCTTCTAATGAAAAACTGTTTTTT. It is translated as CATRRDLSSNEKLFF.

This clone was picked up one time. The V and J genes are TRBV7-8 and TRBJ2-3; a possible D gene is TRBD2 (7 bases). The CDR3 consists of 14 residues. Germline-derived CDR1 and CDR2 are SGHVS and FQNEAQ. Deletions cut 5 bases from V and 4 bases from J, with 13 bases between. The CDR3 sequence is CASSTGRGSDTQYF. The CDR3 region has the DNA TGTGCCAGCAGCACGGGGAGGGGGTCAGATACGCAGTATTTT.

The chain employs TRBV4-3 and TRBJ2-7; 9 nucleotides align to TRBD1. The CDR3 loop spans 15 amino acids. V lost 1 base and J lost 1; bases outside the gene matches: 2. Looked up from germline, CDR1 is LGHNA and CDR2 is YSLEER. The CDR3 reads CASSQGQGGSYEQYF. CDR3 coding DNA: TGCGCCAGCAGCCAAGGACAGGGGGGATCCTACGAGCAGTACTTC.

The chain's CDR3 is CSVAGTQYF. CDR3 in DNA: TGCAGCGTCGCGGGGACCCAGTACTTC. The rearrangement uses TRBV29-1 and TRBJ2-5, with a weak D call TRBD2 (5 bases). Trimming left V 6 bases short and J 7 bases short, with 6 bases between. Per the germline V gene, CDR1 is SQVTM and CDR2 is ANQGSEA. The CDR3 runs 9 residues. Looking up the rest from reference TRBV29-1 and TRBJ2-5 gives the full variable domain: SAVISQKPSRDICQRGTSLTIQCQVDSQVTMMFWYRQQPGQSLTLIATANQGSEATYESGFVIDKFPISRPNLTFSTLTVSNMSPEDSSIYLCSVAGTQYFGPGTRLLVL.

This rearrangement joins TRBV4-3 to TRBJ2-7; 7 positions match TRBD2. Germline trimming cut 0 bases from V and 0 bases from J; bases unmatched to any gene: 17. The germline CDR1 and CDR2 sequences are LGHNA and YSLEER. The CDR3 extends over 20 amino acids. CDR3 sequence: CASSQDIGSSGLTYSYEQYF. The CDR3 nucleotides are TGCGCCAGCAGCCAAGATATCGGCAGTAGCGGGCTGACCTACTCCTACGAGCAGTACTTC.